The 4 T cell receptor beta chains below were found in one sample sequenced in a study of blood T cell repertoires in COVID-19. The assay was immunoSEQ multiplex PCR, and TCRdb's table has in-frame clones only and misses some. Altogether hundreds of thousands of clones are present, roughly 86% being singletons, with the ten largest covering about 10%. Sequencing was performed on peripheral blood. These receptors were taken from a woman in her 30s with COVID-19, enrolled during active disease.

This chain connects TRBV29-1 to TRBJ2-7, with unresolved D. This CDR3 spans 10 amino acids. Trimming cost V 5 bases and J 4 bases, with 6 bases left between them. Germline V gene sequence: CDR1 SQVTM, CDR2 ANQGSEA. CDR3 in amino acids: CSVRDYEQYF. The CDR3 nucleotides read TGCAGCGTTCGAGATTACGAGCAGTACTTC.

This clone came up once. The J gene is TRBJ2-7, the V gene TRBV28, with 7 bases aligning to TRBD1. Germline V gene data show CDR1 as MDHEN and CDR2 as SYDVKM. The CDR3 runs to 16 residues. V dropped 4 bases and J dropped 0; count of bases not matched to a gene: 9. The CDR3 sequence is CASSSIMTGSSYEQYF. The CDR3 DNA reads TGTGCCAGCAGTTCCATAATGACAGGGAGCTCCTACGAGCAGTACTTC. The full variable domain, its missing parts supplied by reference TRBV28 and TRBJ2-7, is DVKVTQSSRYLVKRTGEKVFLECVQDMDHENMFWYRQDPGLGLRLIYFSYDVKMKEKGDIPEGYSVSREKKERFSLILESASTNQTSMYLCASSSIMTGSSYEQYFGPGTRLTVT.

The chain couples TRBV10-3 to TRBJ2-7, with 7 positions matching TRBD1. Germline CDR1 reads ENHRY; CDR2 reads SYGVKD. This CDR3 has 13 residues. The V and J ends lost 6 bases and 1 base, in that order; junction bases with no gene match: 3. The CDR3 nucleotides read TGTGCCATCAGCACGGGACAGTCCTACGAGCAGTACTTC. Encoded protein: CAISTGQSYEQYF.

The rearrangement joins TRBV6-5 to TRBJ2-1, with a weak D call TRBD2 (6 bases). The CDR3 has 15 amino acids. The V end was cut by 7 bases, the J end by 0 bases, with 13 bases between. Germline V gene lookup returns CDR1 MNHEY and CDR2 SVGAGI. CDR3: CASTRLGGSYNEQFF. The CDR3 nucleotides are TGTGCCAGCACCCGGCTGGGGGGCTCCTACAATGAGCAGTTCTTC.